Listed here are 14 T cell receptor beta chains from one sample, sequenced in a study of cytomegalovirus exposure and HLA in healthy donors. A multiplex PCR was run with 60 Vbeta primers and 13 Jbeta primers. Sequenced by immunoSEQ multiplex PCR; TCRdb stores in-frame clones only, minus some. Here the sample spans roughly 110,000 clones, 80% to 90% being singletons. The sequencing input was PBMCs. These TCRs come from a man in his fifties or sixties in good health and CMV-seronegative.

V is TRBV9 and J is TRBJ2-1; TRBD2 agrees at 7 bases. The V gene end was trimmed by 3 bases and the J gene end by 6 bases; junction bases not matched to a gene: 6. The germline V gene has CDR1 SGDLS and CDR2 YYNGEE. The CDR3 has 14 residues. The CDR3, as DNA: TGTGCCAGCAGCGGTTTCGGGACTACCAATGAGCAGTTCTTC. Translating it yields CASSGFGTTNEQFF.

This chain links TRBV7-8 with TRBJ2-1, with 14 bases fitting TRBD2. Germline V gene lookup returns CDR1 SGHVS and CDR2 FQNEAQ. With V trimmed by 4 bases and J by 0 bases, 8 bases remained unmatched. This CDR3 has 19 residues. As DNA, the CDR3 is TGTGCCAGCAGCTCCCGGACTAGCGGGGGGATCTACTCCTACAATGAGCAGTTCTTC. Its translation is CASSSRTSGGIYSYNEQFF.

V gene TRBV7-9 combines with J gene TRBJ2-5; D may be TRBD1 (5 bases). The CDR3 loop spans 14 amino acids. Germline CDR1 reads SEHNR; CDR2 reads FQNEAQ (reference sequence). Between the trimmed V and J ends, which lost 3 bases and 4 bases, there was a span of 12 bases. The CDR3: CASSLQGGTETQYF. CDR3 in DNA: TGTGCCAGCAGCTTGCAGGGTGGAACAGAGACCCAGTACTTC.

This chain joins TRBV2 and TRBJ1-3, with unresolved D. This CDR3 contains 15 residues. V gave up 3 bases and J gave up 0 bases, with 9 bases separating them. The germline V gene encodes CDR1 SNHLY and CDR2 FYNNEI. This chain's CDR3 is CASSDVRASGNTIYF. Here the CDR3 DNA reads TGTGCCAGCAGTGACGTAAGAGCCTCTGGAAACACCATATATTTT. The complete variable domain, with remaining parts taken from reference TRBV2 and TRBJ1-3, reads EPEVTQTPSHQVTQMGQEVILRCVPISNHLYFYWYRQILGQKVEFLVSFYNNEISEKSEIFDDQFSVERPDGSNFTLKIRSTKLEDSAMYFCASSDVRASGNTIYFGEGSWLTVV.

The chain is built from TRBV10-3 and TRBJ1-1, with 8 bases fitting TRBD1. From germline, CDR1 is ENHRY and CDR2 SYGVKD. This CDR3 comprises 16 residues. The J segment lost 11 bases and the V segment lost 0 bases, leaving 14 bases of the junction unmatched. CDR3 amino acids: CAISESTGAGGIWAFF. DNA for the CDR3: TGTGCCATCAGTGAGTCGACTGGGGCAGGGGGCATCTGGGCTTTCTTT.

CDR3 nucleotide sequence: TGCGCCAGCAGACCTGACAGGGCTCAAGAGACCCAGTACTTC. Protein product: CASRPDRAQETQYF. The chain combines TRBV5-1 with TRBJ2-5; 7 bases line up with TRBD1. Trimming at V came to 5 bases and at J to 2 bases, leaving 6 bases not matched to a gene. Per the germline V gene, CDR1 is SGHRS and CDR2 is YFSETQ. This CDR3 has 14 residues.

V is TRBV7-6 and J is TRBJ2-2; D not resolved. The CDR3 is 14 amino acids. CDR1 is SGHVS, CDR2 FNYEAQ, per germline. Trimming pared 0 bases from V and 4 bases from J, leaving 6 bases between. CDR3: CASSLAQFTGELFF. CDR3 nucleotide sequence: TGTGCCAGCAGCTTAGCACAATTCACCGGGGAGCTGTTTTTT.

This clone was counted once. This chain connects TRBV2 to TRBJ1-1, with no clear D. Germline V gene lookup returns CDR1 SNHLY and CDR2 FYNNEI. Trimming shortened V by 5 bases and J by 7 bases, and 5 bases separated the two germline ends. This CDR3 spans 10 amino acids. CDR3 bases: TGTGCCAGCAGTAATAATGAAGCTTTCTTT. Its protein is CASSNNEAFF.

DNA of the CDR3: TGTGCCAGCAGCTTTGTTACCAGGGGACCTGAAGCTTTCTTT. Its translation: CASSFVTRGPEAFF. This rearrangement joins TRBV7-9 to TRBJ1-1; D may be TRBD1 (6 bases). Per germline, CDR1 SEHNR and CDR2 FQNEAQ (reference sequence). V was pared by 3 bases and J by 6 bases, with 14 bases between. The CDR3 spans 14 residues.

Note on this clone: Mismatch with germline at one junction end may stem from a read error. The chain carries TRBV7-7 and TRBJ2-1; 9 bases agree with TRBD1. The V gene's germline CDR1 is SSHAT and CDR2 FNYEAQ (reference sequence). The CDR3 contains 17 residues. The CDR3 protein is CASSLEIWTGADNEQFF. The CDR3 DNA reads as TGTGCTAGCAGCTTAGAAATATGGACAGGGGCCGACAATGAGCAGTTCTTC.

The CDR3 spells CASSFRGNEKLFF. The CDR3, as DNA: TGTGCCAGCAGTTTTAGGGGGAATGAAAAACTGTTTTTT. This chain links TRBV6-6 with TRBJ1-4; perhaps TRBD1 as D (6 bases). Germline V gives CDR1 MNHNY, CDR2 SVGAGI (reference sequence). Trimming removed 4 bases at V and 5 bases at J, with 8 bases between. This CDR3 comprises 13 residues.

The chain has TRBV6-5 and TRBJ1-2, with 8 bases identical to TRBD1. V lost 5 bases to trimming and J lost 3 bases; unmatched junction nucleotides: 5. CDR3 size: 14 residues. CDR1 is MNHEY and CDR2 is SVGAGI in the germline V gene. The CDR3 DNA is TGTGCCAGCAGTCAACAGGGGGACTACTATGGCTACACCTTC. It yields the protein CASSQQGDYYGYTF.

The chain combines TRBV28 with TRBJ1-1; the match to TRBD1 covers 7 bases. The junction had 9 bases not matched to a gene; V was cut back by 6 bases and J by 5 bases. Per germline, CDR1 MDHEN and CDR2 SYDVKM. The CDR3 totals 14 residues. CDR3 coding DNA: TGTGCCAGCAGGAACAGGGGCGCGGTGACTGAAGCTTTCTTT. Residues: CASRNRGAVTEAFF.

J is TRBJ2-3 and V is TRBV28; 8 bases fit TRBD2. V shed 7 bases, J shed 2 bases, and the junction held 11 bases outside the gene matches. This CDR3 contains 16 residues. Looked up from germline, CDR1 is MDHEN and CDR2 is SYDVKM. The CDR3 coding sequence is TGTGCCAGCACCAGCTCCGCGGGGGGCCCCACAGATACGCAGTATTTT. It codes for CASTSSAGGPTDTQYF.